The rows below give T cell receptor beta chains drawn from one sample of a study of T cells expressing NK-cell markers. TCRdb re-called the 5' RACE reads, yielding one record per CDR3 amino acid sequence without DNA. The table for this sample gives over 150,000 distinct CDR3 sequences. The sample comprised blood T cells: a sorted CD56 or NKG2C T cell subset, CD4+ or CD8+ T cells, or bulk PBMC T cells (not recorded which). The receptors derive from a man aged 18 to 69 in good health. CDR3s include the opening cysteine and the closing phenylalanine or tryptophan. Clone sizes are given selectively: once, few, many, or a class where the clone is expanded.

TRBV29-1	TRBJ2-7	NA	CSVVTGVIYEQYF
TRBV4-2	TRBJ2-1	medium-sized	CASSRQAGGDWNEQFF
TRBV5-1	TRBJ1-5	NA	CARCRGHSNQPQHF
TRBV27	TRBJ2-3	NA	CASSLWGLTTDTQYF
TRBV9	TRBJ2-5	NA	CASSASGGPGETQYF
TRBV7-6	TRBJ2-7	NA	CASSLVHRQGAHEQYF
TRBV4-2	TRBJ2-7	NA	CASSQDLIGAGNHEQYF
TRBV2	TRBJ2-3	NA	CASHEDLTTDTQYF
TRBV24-1	TRBJ1-2	NA	CATMEWGVYGYTF
TRBV27	TRBJ2-2	NA	CASSLRGLNTGELFF
TRBV4-2	TRBJ1-2	NA	CASSQSGLEGYTF
TRBV7-3	TRBJ2-3	NA	CASSPTLAGATDTQYF
TRBV3-1	TRBJ1-5	NA	CASSQDWGGDQPQHF
TRBV3-1	TRBJ2-5	NA	CASSQGLALQETQYF
TRBV2	TRBJ2-7	NA	CASTEVRGSSYEQYF
TRBV7-8	TRBJ1-1	NA	CASSEQGGNTEAFF
TRBV11-3	TRBJ2-1	NA	CASSLEASGGDNEQFF
TRBV5-1	TRBJ2-1	NA	CASSLVARGGEQFF
TRBV12-3/TRBV12-4	TRBJ2-2	NA	CASTPGTSGGGELFF
TRBV20-1	TRBJ2-1	NA	CSSIHREGSYNEQFF
TRBV15	TRBJ2-7	NA	CATSRTGGGEQYF
TRBV28	TRBJ2-1	NA	CASSFDATRTETYNEQFF
TRBV7-9	TRBJ1-4	NA	CASSLWTGGNKDEKLFF
TRBV5-6	TRBJ2-7	NA	CASSSGDQGSWYEQYF
TRBV27	TRBJ1-6	NA	CASRQVYYNSPLHF
TRBV20-1	TRBJ1-4	NA	CSAKEDGVGTNEKLFF
TRBV9	TRBJ2-1	NA	CASSPPGLELPYNEQFF
TRBV13	TRBJ2-5	NA	CASSSYRDQETQYF
TRBV6-5	TRBJ1-2	NA	CASSYGGTAEGYTF
TRBV15	TRBJ1-2	NA	CATSHRDVAYGYTF
TRBV29-1	TRBJ2-7	NA	CSVESPRGSYEQYF
TRBV11-2	TRBJ2-7	NA	CASSLVQSHLLREQYF